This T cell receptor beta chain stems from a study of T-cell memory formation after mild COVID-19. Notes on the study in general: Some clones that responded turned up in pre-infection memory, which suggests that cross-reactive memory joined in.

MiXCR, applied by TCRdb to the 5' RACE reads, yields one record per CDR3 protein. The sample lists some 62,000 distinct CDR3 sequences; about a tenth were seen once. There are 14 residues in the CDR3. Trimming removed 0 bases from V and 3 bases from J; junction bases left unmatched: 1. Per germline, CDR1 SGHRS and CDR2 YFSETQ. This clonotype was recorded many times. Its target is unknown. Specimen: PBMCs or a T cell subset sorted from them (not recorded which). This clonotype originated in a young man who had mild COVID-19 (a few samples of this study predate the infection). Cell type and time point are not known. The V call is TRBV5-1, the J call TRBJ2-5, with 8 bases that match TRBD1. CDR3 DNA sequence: TGCGCCAGCAGCTTGGCAGGGGGCGAAGAGACCCAGTACTTC. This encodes CASSLAGGEETQYF.